These T cell receptor beta chains were read from a single sample in a study of T cell responses to AZD1222 COVID-19 vaccine. Clones were sequenced by immunoSEQ multiplex PCR, and TCRdb holds only the in-frame ones, with some missing. Seen here are 140,000 to 150,000 clones, 80% to 90% observed once, and the top ten hold 5% to 5.5%. The sequencing used peripheral blood, collected on day 0 of AZD1222 vaccination. The receptor set was obtained from an adult in good health. CDR3s leave out the opening cysteine and the closing phenylalanine or tryptophan.

>TRBV6-5|TRBJ1-5|12
ASSPGQSNQPQH
>TRBV4-2|TRBJ1-2|15
ASSQDGERPALSGYT
>TRBV7-2|TRBJ1-4|13
ASSPRDRDFEKLF
>TRBV28|TRBJ1-1|11
ASSWTGHTEAF
>TRBV6-2/TRBV6-3|TRBJ1-5|15
ASSYSKWRQRYQPQH
>TRBV28|TRBJ2-1|10
AAAGEYNEQF
>TRBV27|TRBJ1-2|13
ASSPQQGSNYGYT
>TRBV7-3|TRBJ2-1|16
ASSLTRTGVGSYNEQF
>TRBV29-1|TRBJ2-5|15
SVVGAPGMMGQETQY
>TRBV6-5|TRBJ2-2|13
ASTPPTRDTGELF
>TRBV6-2/TRBV6-3|TRBJ1-6|14
ASSFRRSSYNSPLH
>TRBV10-2|TRBJ1-2|11
ASSDLGFYGYT
>TRBV28|TRBJ2-5|13
ASSLASGNQETQY
>TRBV15|TRBJ2-3|14
ATSRDDRGGGDTQY
>TRBV5-8|TRBJ1-5|11
ASSLSRGQPQH
>TRBV6-5|TRBJ1-3|13
ASSYEVQLGNTIY
>TRBV12-3/TRBV12-4|TRBJ2-1|11
ASRRAGANEQF
>TRBV29-1|TRBJ1-4|12
SVDLGSIGEKLF
>TRBV18|TRBJ1-5|11
ASSPPGGQPQH
>TRBV2|TRBJ2-7|20
ASSEAGASRTSGRSGYYEQY
>TRBV6-4|TRBJ1-2|17
ASSDSPPGTAGGFDGYT
>TRBV19|TRBJ1-2|14
ASRTSGTPIGYGYT
>TRBV7-7|TRBJ2-7|12
ASSPTEGLHEQY
>TRBV28|TRBJ1-4|11
AGGRTGVEKLF
>TRBV5-5|TRBJ1-4|11
ASSFPANEKLF
>TRBV14|TRBJ2-7|14
ASSLSSGRSPYEQY
>TRBV3-1/TRBV3-2|TRBJ1-2|13
ASSQTTGIMYGYT
>TRBV19|TRBJ2-7|14
ASSRIGASGTYEQY